The 24 T cell receptor beta chains in this list originate from one sample, sequenced in a study of CD8 T cells in ankylosing spondylitis. TCRdb reprocessed the 5' RACE reads with MiXCR, giving one entry per CDR3 protein. The table has about 280,000 distinct CDR3 sequences, about 20% seen once; the top ten hold 7.8%. The sequenced material came from blood, either unsorted or a sorted T cell fraction (not recorded which). The receptors shown here come from a male donor with ankylosing spondylitis or in good health (not recorded which).

This clonotype was detected a few times. The chain couples TRBV4-1 to TRBJ1-1, with a weak D call TRBD1 (6 bases). Germline CDR1 MGHRA, CDR2 YSYEKL. V gave up 5 bases and J gave up 11 bases, with 12 bases separating them. The CDR3 contains 11 residues. The CDR3 reads CASSEQGTAFF. CDR3 DNA: TGCGCCAGCAGCGAGCAGGGGACGGCTTTCTTT.

The gene calls are TRBV12-3 or TRBV12-4 and TRBJ2-1; 10 nucleotides align to TRBD2. The V and J ends lost 5 bases and 9 bases, in that order; junction bases with no gene match: 10. This CDR3 has 15 residues. Here the CDR3 DNA reads TGTGCCAGCAGTGCCCTAGCGGGGGCTTTAGGTGAGCAGTTCTTC. Translation gives CASSALAGALGEQFF.

J is TRBJ1-5 and V is TRBV5-5; the D is unclear. This CDR3 contains 13 residues. V lost 0 bases and J lost 5, with 6 bases in between. Looked up from germline, CDR1 is SGHKS and CDR2 is YYEKEE (reference sequence). CDR3 DNA sequence: TGTGCCAGCAGCTTGGCGAAACATCAGCCCCAGCATTTT. This sequence encodes CASSLAKHQPQHF.

For the CDR3, the DNA is TGTGCCAGCAGCTTAGCGCAATCAGGGAGCTATAATTCACCCCTCCACTTT. It yields the protein CASSLAQSGSYNSPLHF. The chain uses TRBV7-8 and TRBJ1-6; D is possibly TRBD1 (5 bases). The CDR3 loop spans 17 amino acids. The germline V and J ends were trimmed by 0 bases and 3 bases, with 12 bases remaining between them. In germline, CDR1 is SGHVS, CDR2 FQNEAQ.

The table lists this clonotype with many counts. The chain has TRBV12-3 or TRBV12-4 and TRBJ2-1, with a tentative D call TRBD2 (5 bases). The CDR3 extends over 16 amino acids. Trimming removed 2 bases from V and 0 bases from J, with 11 bases in between. CDR3 protein: CASSLTRRSSYNEQFF. The CDR3 nucleotides are TGTGCCAGCAGTTTAACTAGGAGGAGCTCCTACAATGAGCAGTTCTTC.

The table lists this clonotype with a few counts. J is TRBJ2-2 and V is TRBV18; maybe TRBD2 (6 bases). This CDR3 region has 15 residues. The V gene lost 6 bases and the J gene lost 0 bases, with 11 bases spanning the gap. The germline CDR1 and CDR2 sequences are KGHSH and LQKENI. Here the CDR3 DNA reads TGTGCCAGCTCCCTAACGGGAGCGAACACCGGGGAGCTGTTTTTT. This translates into CASSLTGANTGELFF.

This clonotype was seen repeatedly, ten times or more. J is TRBJ1-2 and V is TRBV5-1, with 8 bases lining up with TRBD1. Unmatched junction bases numbered 15, after V lost 3 bases and J lost 11 bases. The germline gives CDR1 SGHRS, CDR2 YFSETQ. The CDR3 has 15 residues. The DNA of the CDR3 is TGCGCCAGCAGCTCGACAGGGGACCACGGAGGGTGGTACACCTTC. This encodes CASSSTGDHGGWYTF.

There are a few counts of this clonotype. The chain links TRBV6-6 to TRBJ1-4; 7 bases are shared with TRBD1. The germline V gene encodes CDR1 MNHNY and CDR2 SVGAGI (reference sequence). Germline trimming cut 7 bases from V and 10 bases from J; bases unmatched to any gene: 9. The CDR3 covers 13 residues. CDR3 nucleotides: TGTGCCAGCAACATGGACAGGAGAGGAAAACTGTTTTTT. As protein: CASNMDRRGKLFF.

The chain joins TRBV11-2 to TRBJ2-3, with 10 bases fitting TRBD2. Trimming cost V 0 bases and J 5 bases; bases outside gene matches: 8. The germline V gene has CDR1 SGHAT and CDR2 FQNNGV. This CDR3 comprises 17 residues. The CDR3 region is CASSLDPSGGAQDTQYF. CDR3 coding DNA: TGTGCCAGCAGCTTAGATCCTAGCGGGGGCGCACAAGATACGCAGTATTTT.

This clonotype was found once. This chain uses TRBV6-2 or TRBV6-3 with TRBJ2-5; TRBD1 is a possible D gene (6 bases). The CDR3 runs to 18 residues. Germline CDR1 and CDR2: MNHEY and SVGEGT. The V end was cut by 5 bases, the J end by 0 bases, with 22 bases between. CDR3 in DNA: TGTGCCAGCAGTCCTGCTTTAGGGGACACGAAGGACCAAGAGACCCAGTACTTC. Translated: CASSPALGDTKDQETQYF.

This clonotype was seen more than once but under ten times. CDR3 region: CASSVAPGAGNTIYF. DNA for the CDR3: TGTGCCAGCAGCGTAGCCCCAGGGGCTGGAAACACCATATATTTT. The chain uses TRBV9 and TRBJ1-3, with D perhaps matching TRBD1 (6 bases). Trimming stripped 0 bases from V and 2 bases from J, with 9 bases between. This CDR3 has 15 amino acids. Germline V gene data show CDR1 as SGDLS and CDR2 as YYNGEE.

The V gene is TRBV28, the J gene TRBJ1-2, with 8 bases aligning to TRBD1. The CDR3 has 17 residues. Germline V lookup: CDR1 MDHEN, CDR2 SYDVKM. Trimming removed 3 bases from V and 3 bases from J; junction bases left unmatched: 12. The CDR3 bases are TGTGCCAGCAGTTTTCCGTTTTTCAGGGGGCGCGACTATGGCTACACCTTC. Protein: CASSFPFFRGRDYGYTF.

The rearrangement links TRBV24-1 to TRBJ2-3; a weak D match, TRBD1 (6 bases). The ends were cut back, 4 bases at V and 6 bases at J, with 10 bases in the middle. Looked up from germline, CDR1 is KGHDR and CDR2 is SFDVKD. The CDR3 runs 13 residues. The CDR3 loop is CATSDYRVDTQYF. For the CDR3, the DNA is TGTGCCACCAGTGACTACAGGGTGGATACGCAGTATTTT.

This clonotype was observed a few times. The rearrangement uses TRBV12-3 or TRBV12-4 and TRBJ1-1; 7 nucleotides agree with TRBD1. J gave up 5 bases and V 7 bases, and 19 bases lay outside the gene matches. This CDR3 comprises 17 residues. As DNA, the CDR3 is TGTGCCAGCACCAAGCTACAGGGGAGTTTGTTCGTTACTGAAGCTTTCTTT. Translated: CASTKLQGSLFVTEAFF.

This CDR3 reads CASSPQVVDEQFF. The DNA for the CDR3 is TGTGCCAGCAGCCCACAAGTCGTGGATGAGCAGTTCTTC. The chain combines TRBV7-2 with TRBJ2-1; unclear D gene. The CDR3 has 13 amino acids. Trimming removed 5 bases from V and 8 bases from J, with 13 bases in between. Germline assignment: CDR1 SGHTA and CDR2 FQGNSA.

This clonotype has ten or more counts. This chain connects TRBV30 to TRBJ2-1; D is undetermined. Between the trimmed V and J ends, which lost 5 bases and 7 bases, there was a span of 18 bases. Germline lookup yields CDR1 GTSNPN and CDR2 SVGIG (reference sequence). The CDR3 is 14 residues long. The CDR3 loop is CAWDVGELRNEQFF. For the CDR3, the DNA is TGTGCCTGGGACGTGGGTGAGCTGAGGAATGAGCAGTTCTTC.

The chain employs TRBV18 and TRBJ1-3; D perhaps matches TRBD1 (6 bases). The CDR3 sequence is 15 residues long. CDR1 and CDR2 (germline): KGHSH, LQKENI. V lost 6 bases and J 0 bases, leaving 12 bases between the germline ends. As DNA, the CDR3 is TGTGCCAGCTCCGAGGGACAAACCTCTGGAAACACCATATATTTT. Protein product: CASSEGQTSGNTIYF. Looking up the rest from reference TRBV18 and TRBJ1-3 gives the full variable domain: NAGVMQNPRHLVRRRGQEARLRCSPMKGHSHVYWYRQLPEEGLKFMVYLQKENIIDESGMPKERFSAEFPKEGPSILRIQQVVRGDSAAYFCASSEGQTSGNTIYFGEGSWLTVV.

The J gene is TRBJ1-2, the V gene TRBV5-1, with D uncertain. The V gene's germline CDR1 is SGHRS and CDR2 YFSETQ. Trimming removed 0 bases from V and 2 bases from J, with 5 bases in between. This CDR3 has 13 amino acids. CDR3 protein: CASSLEQNYGYTF. The CDR3 coding sequence is TGCGCCAGCAGCTTGGAACAGAACTATGGCTACACCTTC.

This clonotype was recorded many times. The J gene is TRBJ2-7, the V gene TRBV20-1, with 7 bases that match TRBD2. Germline V CDR1 and CDR2: DFQATT, SNEGSKA (reference sequence). The CDR3 sequence is 13 residues long. The V and J ends lost 6 bases and 1 base, in that order; junction bases with no gene match: 6. CDR3: CSAMNSGSYEQYV. The CDR3 DNA reads TGCAGTGCAATGAATAGCGGGTCCTACGAGCAGTACGTC.

This clonotype was recorded a few times. The chain combines TRBV20-1 with TRBJ2-7; 12 nucleotides agree with TRBD2. V shed 4 bases, J shed 3 bases, and the junction held 4 bases outside the gene matches. Per germline, CDR1 DFQATT and CDR2 SNEGSKA (reference sequence). The length of the CDR3 is 14 residues. CDR3 in DNA: TGCAGTGCTACCCGGACTAGCGGGATCTACGAGCAGTACGTC. It encodes CSATRTSGIYEQYV.

J is TRBJ2-3 and V is TRBV20-1; 8 bases agree with TRBD1. CDR1 is DFQATT, CDR2 SNEGSKA, per germline (reference sequence). Trimming at V came to 3 bases and at J to 2 bases, leaving 4 bases not matched to a gene. The CDR3 loop spans 14 amino acids. As DNA, the CDR3 is TGCAGTGCTAGCCCAGGGGGCTACACAGATACGCAGTATTTT. Amino acid sequence: CSASPGGYTDTQYF.

This clonotype was picked up a small number of times. The rearrangement uses TRBV21-1 and TRBJ2-2; TRBD1, the table's D call, was not compared with the DNA. TRBV21-1 is given as a pseudogene. CDR3 length: 15 residues. CDR3 sequence: CASSNPGQRGRELFF. The CDR3 DNA reads as TGTGCCAGCAGCAACCCGGGACAGCGTGGCAGGGAGCTGTTTTTT.

This clonotype was counted many times. The chain is built from TRBV5-6 and TRBJ2-1; D call uncertain. V lost 5 bases to trimming and J lost 9 bases, with 9 bases between them. CDR1 SGHDT and CDR2 YYEEEE come from the germline V gene. This CDR3 spans 11 amino acids. The CDR3 is CASSTHGEQFF. As DNA, the CDR3 is TGTGCCAGCAGTACGCACGGTGAGCAGTTCTTC.

The sample holds many counts of this clonotype. The CDR3 DNA reads TGTGCCAGCAGCGTAGCGGCACATAATTCACCCCTCCACTTT. Translation: CASSVAAHNSPLHF. The chain uses TRBV9 and TRBJ1-6; D call uncertain. CDR3 length: 14 residues. Trimming took 0 bases from V and 5 from J, leaving 6 bases between them. Germline loops: CDR1 SGDLS, CDR2 YYNGEE.